The 9 T cell receptor beta chains given below trace back to one sample, sequenced in a study of blood T cell repertoires in COVID-19. TCRdb keeps only in-frame clones here, not all; method: immunoSEQ multiplex PCR. The profile shows roughly 190,000 clones, around 83% of them singletons. Sequencing was carried out using peripheral blood. The receptor source for this set is a man aged 50 to 59 with active or convalescent COVID-19.

V usage is TRBV4-3 and J usage is TRBJ2-1; D ambiguous. The germline V and J ends were trimmed by 1 base and 6 bases, with 7 bases remaining between them. The CDR3 runs 13 residues. CDR1 is LGHNA, CDR2 YSLEER, per germline. The CDR3 DNA reads as TGCGCCAGCAGCCAAGGGCTCTTCAATGAGCAGTTCTTC. This translates into CASSQGLFNEQFF.

V gene TRBV30 combines with J gene TRBJ2-7; 9 bases align to TRBD1. Germline V gene sequence: CDR1 GTSNPN, CDR2 SVGIG (reference sequence). The CDR3 runs 14 residues. Germline trimming cut 3 bases from V and 5 bases from J; bases unmatched to any gene: 8. This CDR3 reads CAWRGRDRDNEQYF. CDR3 DNA: TGTGCCTGGAGGGGCCGGGACAGGGACAACGAGCAGTACTTC.

As to this clone: One end of the junction fails to match germline, which may point to a read error. The chain links TRBV7-9 to TRBJ1-6, with a weak D call TRBD1 (5 bases). From germline, CDR1 is SEHNR and CDR2 FQNEAQ (reference sequence). This CDR3 has 9 amino acids. The chain's CDR3 is CASKAGETF. In nucleotides, the CDR3 is TGTGCCAGCAAGGCGGGGGAAACCTTT.

This chain connects TRBV6-2 or TRBV6-3 to TRBJ1-2, with TRBD1 matching 7 bases. CDR3 length: 15 amino acids. The germline V gene has CDR1 MNHEY and CDR2 SVGEGT. J gave up 4 bases and V 7 bases, and 12 bases lay outside the gene matches. The CDR3 nucleotides read TGTGCCAGCACCCCAAGCGCAGGGGGAGGCTATGGCTACACCTTC. This gives the protein CASTPSAGGGYGYTF.

The J gene is TRBJ1-6, the V gene TRBV4-1, with D maybe TRBD1 (6 bases). V was pared by 4 bases and J by 10 bases, with 26 bases between. The CDR3 is 18 residues long. The V gene's germline CDR1 is MGHRA and CDR2 YSYEKL. The CDR3 is CASSPTPGSDSNRSPLHF. As DNA, the CDR3 is TGCGCCAGCAGCCCCACCCCAGGTTCGGACAGCAATAGGTCACCCCTCCACTTT.

This clone occurred once. J is TRBJ2-1 and V is TRBV5-1; a weak D match, TRBD2 (5 bases). The germline CDR1 and CDR2 sequences are SGHRS and YFSETQ. V gave up 5 bases and J gave up 8 bases, with 11 bases separating them. The CDR3 length is 12 residues. CDR3 sequence (DNA): TGCGCCAGCAGACTAGGGTACGATGAGCAGTTCTTC. Protein product: CASRLGYDEQFF.

The chain carries TRBV6-5 and TRBJ1-2; D is possibly TRBD1 (5 bases). The CDR3 sequence is 14 residues long. The V end was cut by 0 bases, the J end by 7 bases, with 12 bases between. The germline V gene encodes CDR1 MNHEY and CDR2 SVGAGI. The CDR3: CASSYSTGGGGYTF. The CDR3 nucleotides read TGTGCCAGCAGTTACTCTACGGGGGGTGGTGGCTACACCTTC.

With respect to this clone: Different DNA sequences within this sample yield the same CDR3. CDR3 sequence reads: CASSVEGGGETQYF. The DNA for the CDR3 is TGTGCCAGCAGCGTCGAGGGCGGTGGAGAGACCCAGTACTTC. The chain has TRBV9 and TRBJ2-5; D may be TRBD2 (5 bases). Trimming stripped 2 bases from V and 4 bases from J, with 12 bases between. There are 14 residues in the CDR3. Germline V gene data show CDR1 as SGDLS and CDR2 as YYNGEE. The whole variable domain, filled in from reference TRBV9 and TRBJ2-5, reads DSGVTQTPKHLITATGQRVTLRCSPRSGDLSVYWYQQSLDQGLQFLIQYYNGEERAKGNILERFSAQQFPDLHSELNLSSLELGDSALYFCASSVEGGGETQYFGPGTRLLVL.

This clone has a handful of counts. The chain joins TRBV4-1 to TRBJ2-3, with 9 bases fitting TRBD1. This CDR3 comprises 15 residues. V lost 5 bases, J lost 3 bases, and 6 bases stayed unmatched. Germline CDR1 reads MGHRA; CDR2 reads YSYEKL. The CDR3 DNA follows: TGCGCCAGCAGCGCCTGGGACAGGGCAACAGATACGCAGTATTTT. Translating gives CASSAWDRATDTQYF.